Shown below are 20 T cell receptor beta chains from a single sample sequenced in a study of radiation and T cells in renal cell carcinoma. Time point of the sample: baseline pretreatment blood. Regarding treatment: 15 Gy SBRT to primary tumor, nephrectomy 4 weeks later. Profiled with immunoSEQ multiplex PCR; TCRdb holds only in-frame clones, not every one. The repertoire has about 20,000 clones, roughly three quarters of them found once; the top ten carry 35% to 50%. Sequenced material: blood, taken from a patient whose treatment included radiotherapy and nephrectomy. The origin of the receptors is a man between 60 and 75 years old with renal cell carcinoma.

This rearrangement joins TRBV5-5 to TRBJ2-5; 7 bases agree with TRBD1. J gave up 2 bases and V 4 bases, and 11 bases lay outside the gene matches. Germline lookup yields CDR1 SGHKS and CDR2 YYEKEE (reference sequence). The length of the CDR3 is 16 residues. CDR3 bases: TGTGCCAGCAGCCGGTACGGGACAGCAAAACAAGAGACCCAGTACTTC. Translating gives CASSRYGTAKQETQYF.

This clone was recorded only once. The chain couples TRBV10-3 to TRBJ1-5; TRBD1 matches 7 bases. This CDR3 is 15 amino acids long. V dropped 3 bases and J dropped 2; count of bases not matched to a gene: 4. Germline-derived CDR1 and CDR2 are ENHRY and SYGVKD. The CDR3 coding sequence is TGTGCCATCAGTGAAGGGACAGTAGGCAATCAGCCCCAGCATTTT. Protein product: CAISEGTVGNQPQHF.

The rearrangement uses TRBV6-6 and TRBJ1-1; D unclear. The ends were cut back, 0 bases at V and 1 base at J, with 9 bases in the middle. Germline V lookup: CDR1 MNHNY, CDR2 SVGAGI (reference sequence). CDR3 length equals 15 residues. The CDR3 sequence is CASSYSPPQNTEAFF. The CDR3 DNA reads as TGTGCCAGCAGTTACTCGCCACCTCAGAACACTGAAGCTTTCTTT.

The chain has TRBV5-1 and TRBJ2-1, with 7 bases that match TRBD2. V lost 3 bases and J lost 0; bases outside the gene matches: 3. Germline-derived CDR1 and CDR2 are SGHRS and YFSETQ. There are 15 residues in the CDR3. The CDR3 sequence is CASSSGLNSYNEQFF. The CDR3 bases are TGCGCCAGCAGCTCGGGACTAAACTCCTACAATGAGCAGTTCTTC.

The V gene is TRBV7-9, the J gene TRBJ1-1; possible D gene TRBD1, 5 bases. V lost 5 bases to trimming and J lost 3 bases, with 19 bases between them. Per germline, CDR1 SEHNR and CDR2 FQNEAQ (reference sequence). The CDR3 runs 16 residues. CDR3 sequence reads: CASSLYGRGGDTEAFF. The CDR3 DNA sequence: TGTGCCAGCAGCCTTTACGGAAGGGGAGGGGACACTGAAGCTTTCTTT.

The chain is built from TRBV10-3 and TRBJ2-3; 10 bases are shared with TRBD1. Germline V gene lookup returns CDR1 ENHRY and CDR2 SYGVKD. The CDR3 covers 18 residues. V dropped 4 bases and J dropped 3; count of bases not matched to a gene: 13. The CDR3 nucleotides read TGTGCCATCAGTGGAACTTATCGGGGACAGGGGTCGACAGATACGCAGTATTTT. Translation gives CAISGTYRGQGSTDTQYF.

The rearrangement uses TRBV7-9 and TRBJ2-7; the match to TRBD2 covers 8 bases. In germline, CDR1 is SEHNR, CDR2 FQNEAQ (reference sequence). CDR3 length: 14 residues. V lost 4 bases, J lost 3 bases, and 5 bases stayed unmatched. CDR3 nucleotide sequence: TGTGCCAGCAGCTCCGGGGCGGGAGGCTACGAGCAGTACTTC. Translation: CASSSGAGGYEQYF. The whole variable domain, filled in from reference TRBV7-9 and TRBJ2-7, reads DTGVSQNPRHKITKRGQNVTFRCDPISEHNRLYWYRQTLGQGPEFLTYFQNEAQLEKSRLLSDRFSAERPKGSFSTLEIQRTEQGDSAMYLCASSSGAGGYEQYFGPGTRLTVT.

V is TRBV5-6 and J is TRBJ2-3; D gene uncertain. Germline values: CDR1 SGHDT, CDR2 YYEEEE. The CDR3 totals 15 residues. V lost 0 bases and J 0 bases, leaving 8 bases between the germline ends. Here the CDR3 DNA reads TGTGCCAGCAGCTTGGTACTCCGCAGCACAGATACGCAGTATTTT. Translating it yields CASSLVLRSTDTQYF.

This sequence joins TRBV6-1 and TRBJ1-1; D is uncertain. The CDR3 spans 11 residues. CDR1 is MNHNS, CDR2 SASEGT, per germline. Trimming left V 6 bases short and J 1 base short, with 3 bases between. The CDR3 here is CASRGNTEAFF. The CDR3 coding sequence is TGTGCCAGCAGGGGGAACACTGAAGCTTTCTTT.

This clone was detected once. The V and J genes are TRBV7-2 and TRBJ1-2, with 7 bases that match TRBD1. Germline V gene data show CDR1 as SGHTA and CDR2 as FQGNSA. CDR3 length: 13 amino acids. Trimming took 5 bases from V and 2 from J; bases not matched to a gene: 2. The CDR3, as DNA: TGTGCCAGCAGCCGGGGACAGAACTATGGCTACACCTTC. This sequence encodes CASSRGQNYGYTF.

The rearrangement uses TRBV9 and TRBJ2-2; 11 nucleotides match TRBD2. The CDR3 sequence is 17 residues long. V was clipped by 4 bases and J by 0 bases; unmatched bases: 5. In germline, CDR1 is SGDLS, CDR2 YYNGEE. DNA of the CDR3: TGTGCCAGCAGCCCCCTAGCGGGAGGAACGAACACCGGGGAGCTGTTTTTT. Its translation: CASSPLAGGTNTGELFF.

This sequence joins TRBV30 and TRBJ2-1; no firm D call. This CDR3 is 15 amino acids long. Germline lookup yields CDR1 GTSNPN and CDR2 SVGIG (reference sequence). The CDR3 sequence: CAWAFRGALYNEQFF. CDR3 DNA: TGTGCGTGGGCGTTTCGCGGAGCCCTGTACAATGAGCAGTTCTTC. Full variable domain (rest looked up from reference TRBV30 and TRBJ2-1): SQTIHQWPATLVQPVGSPLSLECTVEGTSNPNLYWYRQAAGRGLQLLFYSVGIGQISSEVPQNLSASRPQDRQFILSSKKLLLSDSGFYLCAWAFRGALYNEQFFGPGTRLTVL.

The rearrangement links TRBV4-1 to TRBJ2-6, with D perhaps TRBD2 (6 bases). The CDR3 consists of 16 residues. Trimming took off 1 base at V and 2 bases at J, with 9 bases between the two ends. Germline CDR1 is MGHRA and CDR2 is YSYEKL. CDR3 DNA: TGCGCCAGCAGCCAAGTGCGGGGCGCTGGGGCCAACGTCCTGACTTTC. This sequence encodes CASSQVRGAGANVLTF.

The V gene is TRBV7-2, the J gene TRBJ1-4; possible D gene TRBD1, 6 bases. Germline V CDR1 and CDR2: SGHTA, FQGNSA. V lost 1 base, J lost 0 bases, and 12 bases lay in between. The CDR3 has 17 amino acids. The DNA for the CDR3 is TGTGCCAGCAGCTTAGGGCAGGGGAGAGCAACTAATGAAAAACTGTTTTTT. Residues: CASSLGQGRATNEKLFF.

V gene TRBV30 combines with J gene TRBJ1-6; TRBD1 matches at 7 bases. The germline gives CDR1 GTSNPN, CDR2 SVGIG (reference sequence). The V gene end was trimmed by 5 bases and the J gene end by 16 bases; junction bases not matched to a gene: 8. This CDR3 has 11 residues. In nucleotides, the CDR3 is TGTGCCTGGGCTAAGACAGGGACTCTCCACTTT. Protein product: CAWAKTGTLHF.

V gene TRBV5-1 combines with J gene TRBJ2-1; 7 bases are a match to TRBD2. CDR1 and CDR2 (germline): SGHRS, YFSETQ. The CDR3 is 15 residues long. V lost 4 bases to trimming and J lost 0 bases; unmatched junction nucleotides: 4. The CDR3 loop is CASSPGGGSYNEQFF. Written as DNA, the CDR3 is TGCGCCAGCAGCCCGGGGGGAGGCTCCTACAATGAGCAGTTCTTC.

The CDR3 protein is CASSLVRGSYGYTF. The CDR3 nucleotides are TGTGCCAGCAGCTTAGTTAGGGGCTCCTATGGCTACACCTTC. The rearrangement uses TRBV7-2 and TRBJ1-2; the D gene is possibly TRBD1 (5 bases). V shed 1 base and J shed 4 bases, with 10 bases lying between them. Germline V lookup: CDR1 SGHTA, CDR2 FQGNSA. This CDR3 has 14 residues.

This rearrangement joins TRBV9 to TRBJ2-3, with 11 bases aligning to TRBD2. V lost 3 bases and J lost 3; bases outside the gene matches: 6. This CDR3 has 16 residues. CDR1 and CDR2 (germline): SGDLS, YYNGEE. CDR3 nucleotides: TGTGCCAGCAGCGCCGCCCCTAGCGGGAGGACAGATACGCAGTATTTT. As protein: CASSAAPSGRTDTQYF.

The rearrangement links TRBV7-8 to TRBJ2-7, with D possibly being TRBD2 (5 bases). Trimming shortened V by 3 bases and J by 6 bases, and 12 bases separated the two germline ends. CDR3 size: 13 residues. From germline, CDR1 is SGHVS and CDR2 FQNEAQ. The CDR3, as DNA: TGTGCCAGCAGCTTTGGGTGGAGCGGCGAGCAGTACTTC. It translates to CASSFGWSGEQYF. Complete variable domain (other parts from reference TRBV7-8 and TRBJ2-7): GAGVSQSPRYKVAKRGQDVALRCDPISGHVSLFWYQQALGQGPEFLTYFQNEAQLDKSGLPSDRFFAERPEGSVSTLKIQRTQQEDSAVYLCASSFGWSGEQYFGPGTRLTVT.

This chain connects TRBV29-1 to TRBJ2-3, with D perhaps assigned TRBD1 or TRBD2 (6 bases each). The germline V gene encodes CDR1 SQVTM and CDR2 ANQGSEA. Trimming removed 4 bases at V and 2 bases at J, with 19 bases between. The CDR3 is 16 amino acids. The CDR3 spells CSVAVRGRTTTDTQYF. CDR3 nucleotides: TGCAGCGTTGCGGTCCGGGGGCGGACCACCACAGATACGCAGTATTTT.